The next 28 T cell receptor beta chains were all read from a single sample in a study of blood T cell repertoires in COVID-19 (TCRdb year 2020). The library was built by means of the immunoSEQ multiplex PCR assay. TCRdb re-hosts the immuneACCESS table, in-frame sequences only. Its copies lack some clones; in the studies checked, an unresolved V gene accounts for under half of them, and the cause for the rest is not known. The sample table lists some 110,000 clones, around four fifths of them with a count of one. Under 3% of the sample is taken by the ten largest. The source material was peripheral blood. These receptors all come from a man between 25 and 39 years old with acute or convalescent COVID-19.

Note on this clone: Other DNA sequences from this sample encode an identical CDR3 as well. The V and J genes are TRBV9 and TRBJ2-5, with TRBD1 identical over 7 bases. The CDR3 consists of 13 residues. Germline V gene sequence: CDR1 SGDLS, CDR2 YYNGEE. Germline trimming cut 0 bases from V and 4 bases from J; bases unmatched to any gene: 0. The CDR3 DNA reads as TGTGCCAGCAGCGTAGCAGGGGGAGAGACCCAGTACTTC. Translation: CASSVAGGETQYF.

The V call is TRBV4-3, the J call TRBJ2-1; TRBD2 agrees at 8 bases. CDR1 is LGHNA and CDR2 is YSLEER in the germline V gene. The CDR3 extends over 19 amino acids. The V gene end was trimmed by 1 base and the J gene end by 4 bases; junction bases not matched to a gene: 15. The CDR3 spells CASSQGVRLSSGPYNEQFF. The CDR3 nucleotides are TGCGCCAGCAGCCAAGGGGTTCGGTTGTCTAGCGGGCCGTACAATGAGCAGTTCTTC.

This clone was recorded only once. The chain links TRBV24-1 to TRBJ2-3, with 9 nucleotides matching TRBD2. Germline CDR1 KGHDR, CDR2 SFDVKD. This CDR3 has 15 residues. Trimming cost V 4 bases and J 4 bases; bases outside gene matches: 5. CDR3 residues: CATSENSGGSDTQYF. CDR3 DNA: TGTGCCACCAGTGAAAATAGCGGGGGTTCAGATACGCAGTATTTT.

The CDR3 nucleotides are TGCGCCAGCACCCCAGGGACAGCTAACTATGGCTACACCTTC. Protein product: CASTPGTANYGYTF. V gene TRBV5-1 combines with J gene TRBJ1-2; 7 bases map to TRBD1. CDR1 and CDR2 (germline): SGHRS, YFSETQ. The CDR3 is 14 residues long. The junction had 5 bases not matched to a gene; V was cut back by 6 bases and J by 0 bases.

The V call is TRBV5-1, the J call TRBJ2-2, with 8 bases lining up with TRBD2. V gave up 4 bases and J gave up 5 bases; unmatched junction bases: 10. From germline, CDR1 is SGHRS and CDR2 YFSETQ. The CDR3 sequence is 16 residues long. In nucleotides, the CDR3 is TGCGCCAGCAGCCTCCGGGAGGGTACCAGGACCGGGGAGCTGTTTTTT. Amino acids: CASSLREGTRTGELFF.

The CDR3 sequence is CASSNRDRAYEQYV. In DNA, the CDR3 is TGTGCCAGCAGCAACCGGGACAGAGCCTACGAGCAGTACGTC. The chain recombines TRBV5-5 with TRBJ2-7, with 7 bases matching TRBD1. V was clipped by 4 bases and J by 2 bases; unmatched bases: 6. Germline CDR1 reads SGHKS; CDR2 reads YYEKEE (reference sequence). The CDR3 is 14 amino acids.

This clone turned up a few times. V and J are TRBV28 and TRBJ2-7; D is unclear. Trimming took off 1 base at V and 3 bases at J, with 7 bases between the two ends. CDR3 size: 13 residues. The germline gives CDR1 MDHEN, CDR2 SYDVKM. As DNA, the CDR3 is TGTGCCAGCAGTTTATCCCACAGCTACGAGCAGTACGTC. As protein: CASSLSHSYEQYV.

The chain uses TRBV6-5 and TRBJ1-3; D gene uncertain. This CDR3 comprises 12 residues. Germline assignment: CDR1 MNHEY and CDR2 SVGAGI. Trimming took off 8 bases at V and 0 bases at J, with 5 bases between the two ends. CDR3 DNA sequence: TGTGCCAGCGTTAACTCTGGAAACACCATATATTTT. This encodes CASVNSGNTIYF.

The chain recombines TRBV27 with TRBJ1-1, with 8 bases aligning to TRBD1. Looked up from germline, CDR1 is MNHEY and CDR2 is SMNVEV (reference sequence). The CDR3 length is 16 residues. After removal of 6 bases from V and 4 bases from J, the junction contained 13 bases not matched to a gene. The CDR3 DNA reads TGTGCCAGCAGAAGGGTGTCGGACAGGGCGAGCACTGAAGCTTTCTTT. Protein product: CASRRVSDRASTEAFF.

J is TRBJ1-2 and V is TRBV30, with 9 nucleotides matching TRBD1. Germline V gives CDR1 GTSNPN, CDR2 SVGIG (reference sequence). The ends lost 5 bases at V and 2 bases at J; junction bases unmatched: 0. The CDR3 is made up of 12 amino acids. The DNA of the CDR3 is TGTGCCTGGGGGACAGGGAACTATGGCTACACCTTC. Translated, it gives CAWGTGNYGYTF.

This chain connects TRBV7-9 to TRBJ1-2; D possibly corresponds to TRBD1 (6 bases). The CDR3 covers 14 residues. Looked up from germline, CDR1 is SEHNR and CDR2 is FQNEAQ (reference sequence). Trimming took 3 bases from V and 6 from J, leaving 14 bases between them. This CDR3 reads CASSLAQGIDGYTF. CDR3 in DNA: TGTGCCAGCAGCTTGGCCCAGGGGATTGATGGCTACACCTTC.

V usage is TRBV28 and J usage is TRBJ2-2, with 7 bases that match TRBD1. V lost 6 bases, J lost 4 bases, and 8 bases stayed unmatched. Germline V CDR1 and CDR2: MDHEN, SYDVKM. This CDR3 is 15 amino acids long. CDR3 in amino acids: CASSPTGWGTGELFF. Written as DNA, the CDR3 is TGTGCCAGCAGCCCGACAGGGTGGGGCACCGGGGAGCTGTTTTTT.

This chain links TRBV30 with TRBJ1-1, with a possible D match to TRBD1 (6 bases). Between the trimmed V and J ends, which lost 5 bases and 5 bases, there was a span of 18 bases. The V gene's germline CDR1 is GTSNPN and CDR2 SVGIG (reference sequence). The CDR3 is 14 residues long. The CDR3 sequence is CAWGPGGARTEAFF. In DNA, the CDR3 is TGTGCCTGGGGTCCTGGGGGGGCCCGGACTGAAGCTTTCTTT.

This chain connects TRBV7-8 to TRBJ2-7; weak D call: TRBD1 (5 bases). The germline V and J ends were trimmed by 1 base and 7 bases, with 14 bases remaining between them. Germline CDR1 and CDR2: SGHVS and FQNEAQ. This CDR3 region has 14 residues. The CDR3 DNA reads as TGTGCCAGCAGCTTAGAGGCAGGGCCCTTTGAGCAGTACTTC. This sequence encodes CASSLEAGPFEQYF.

This clone has just a few counts. This chain links TRBV9 with TRBJ1-2; TRBD1 is a possible D gene (6 bases). The CDR3 sequence is 15 residues long. Trimming pared 2 bases from V and 7 bases from J, leaving 18 bases between. CDR1 is SGDLS, CDR2 YYNGEE, per germline. CDR3: CASSVGYSGVGGYTF. The CDR3, as DNA: TGTGCCAGCAGCGTGGGGTACTCAGGGGTTGGTGGCTACACCTTC.

The CDR3 DNA reads TGCGCCAGCAGTGAGTCCCTAGTCTCGGGTGAGCAGTACTTC. Translated: CASSESLVSGEQYF. The chain is built from TRBV10-2 and TRBJ2-7; no reliable D call. V dropped 0 bases and J dropped 7 bases, with 13 bases sitting between them. This CDR3 region has 14 residues. CDR1 is WSHSY, CDR2 SAAADI, per germline.

The J gene is TRBJ1-2, the V gene TRBV27, with 8 bases aligning to TRBD1. V shed 10 bases and J 7 bases; nucleotides not matched to a gene: 5. From germline, CDR1 is MNHEY and CDR2 SMNVEV (reference sequence). CDR3 length equals 11 residues. The CDR3 DNA is TGTGCCACCCGGACAGGGTTTGGCTACACCTTC. This translates into CATRTGFGYTF.

CDR3 residues: CASSLTSGQETQYF. CDR3 coding DNA: TGTGCCAGCAGCCTAACTAGCGGCCAAGAGACCCAGTACTTC. The chain is built from TRBV7-8 and TRBJ2-5, with 8 bases that match TRBD2. This CDR3 has 14 amino acids. Trimming took 5 bases from V and 1 from J; bases not matched to a gene: 3. Germline V CDR1 and CDR2: SGHVS, FQNEAQ.

CDR3 nucleotide sequence: TGTGCCAGCAGCGTCGGGGGATCCTACGAGCAGTACTTC. Its translation is CASSVGGSYEQYF. V gene TRBV9 combines with J gene TRBJ2-7; a weak D match, TRBD2 (6 bases). This CDR3 comprises 13 residues. Trimming stripped 2 bases from V and 1 base from J, with 7 bases between. Germline loops: CDR1 SGDLS, CDR2 YYNGEE. The full variable domain, in which reference TRBV9 and TRBJ2-7 provide the parts outside the CDR3, is DSGVTQTPKHLITATGQRVTLRCSPRSGDLSVYWYQQSLDQGLQFLIQYYNGEERAKGNILERFSAQQFPDLHSELNLSSLELGDSALYFCASSVGGSYEQYFGPGTRLTVT.

The V and J genes are TRBV1 and TRBJ2-7; TRBD2 is the table's D call, not checked against the DNA. TRBV1 is marked as a pseudogene. CDR3 size: 16 residues. CDR3 region: CTSSPPRREHEDVQYV. The DNA of the CDR3 is TGCACCAGCAGCCCACCTAGGCGGGAGCATGAGGATGTGCAGTACGTC.

V is TRBV12-5 and J is TRBJ2-7; D perhaps matches TRBD1 (6 bases). The CDR3 is made up of 12 amino acids. The V and J ends lost 4 bases and 4 bases respectively, with 8 bases between them. Germline values: CDR1 LGHNT, CDR2 FRNRAP. CDR3 protein: CASGSGQYEQYF. Written as DNA, the CDR3 is TGTGCTAGTGGTTCGGGACAATACGAGCAGTACTTC.

The rearrangement links TRBV6-6 to TRBJ2-7; TRBD2 agrees at 15 bases. Germline CDR1 reads MNHNY; CDR2 reads SVGAGI (reference sequence). V was pared by 5 bases and J by 4 bases, with 9 bases of the junction left unmatched. The CDR3 is 17 amino acids. The CDR3 nucleotides are TGTGCCAGCAGTCCTGGACTAGCGGGAGGGCTTAGATACGAGCAGTACGTC. As protein: CASSPGLAGGLRYEQYV.

The chain is built from TRBV19 and TRBJ1-3, with D possibly being TRBD1 (5 bases). The CDR3 totals 16 residues. Trimming took 3 bases from V and 0 from J, leaving 12 bases between them. Germline V lookup: CDR1 LNHDA, CDR2 SQIVND (reference sequence). The CDR3 region is CASSMGHLSSGNTIYF. CDR3 coding DNA: TGTGCCAGTAGTATGGGGCACCTGAGCTCTGGAAACACCATATATTTT.

The chain is built from TRBV7-9 and TRBJ1-5; tentatively, D is TRBD1 (6 bases). The V end lost 5 bases, the J end lost 6 bases, and 14 bases lay between the germline ends. Germline lookup yields CDR1 SEHNR and CDR2 FQNEAQ (reference sequence). The CDR3 contains 14 residues. The CDR3 DNA sequence: TGTGCCAGCAGCCCCGGGCAGGGGATTCAGCCCCAGCATTTT. This gives the protein CASSPGQGIQPQHF.

The rearrangement joins TRBV7-8 to TRBJ2-2, with 7 positions matching TRBD1. The CDR3 is 14 residues long. The germline CDR1 and CDR2 sequences are SGHVS and FQNEAQ. V was clipped by 5 bases and J by 5 bases; unmatched bases: 5. The CDR3 sequence is CASSPLQGTGELFF. CDR3 sequence (DNA): TGTGCCAGCAGCCCCTTACAGGGGACCGGGGAGCTGTTTTTT. Drawing the rest from reference TRBV7-8 and TRBJ2-2, the complete variable domain is GAGVSQSPRYKVAKRGQDVALRCDPISGHVSLFWYQQALGQGPEFLTYFQNEAQLDKSGLPSDRFFAERPEGSVSTLKIQRTQQEDSAVYLCASSPLQGTGELFFGEGSRLTVL.

The rearrangement uses TRBV11-2 and TRBJ1-2; a weak D match, TRBD1 (6 bases). Germline-derived CDR1 and CDR2 are SGHAT and FQNNGV. With 4 bases removed from V and 5 bases from J, the gap between germline ends came to 14 bases. The CDR3 length is 14 residues. This chain's CDR3 is CASSSPGQRYGYTF. CDR3 DNA sequence: TGTGCCAGCAGCTCCCCGGGACAAAGATATGGCTACACCTTC.

V and J are TRBV29-1 and TRBJ2-1; possibly TRBD2 for D (6 bases). The CDR3 loop spans 11 amino acids. Per the germline V gene, CDR1 is SQVTM and CDR2 is ANQGSEA. V lost 6 bases, J lost 14 bases, and 17 bases lay in between. Written as DNA, the CDR3 is TGCAGCGTGGCCGGGACTGGCATTGAGTTCTTC. Translation: CSVAGTGIEFF.

In this sample, this clone turned up a few times. This chain uses TRBV3-1 (or the pseudogene TRBV3-2) with TRBJ2-5; D ambiguous. The length of the CDR3 is 15 residues. Per the germline V gene, CDR1 is LGHDT and CDR2 is YNNKEL (reference sequence). Trimming took off 1 base at V and 1 base at J, with 10 bases between the two ends. The CDR3 sequence: CASSQGRLSQETQYF. In DNA, the CDR3 is TGTGCCAGCAGCCAAGGAAGACTGAGCCAAGAGACCCAGTACTTC.